This T cell receptor beta chain emerged from a study of blood T cell repertoires in COVID-19. Losses at the gene ends were 7 bases for V and 3 bases for J; bases not matched to a gene: 4. The CDR3 totals 13 residues. CDR1 MNHEY and CDR2 SVGAGI come from the germline V gene. Method: immunoSEQ multiplex PCR; TCRdb's copy keeps in-frame clones and lacks some. Found here are around 270,000 clones, roughly 84% of them singletons; the top ten hold 1.5% to 1.7%. Sequencing was done on a sample of peripheral blood. The clonotype originates from a middle-aged woman who had recovered from COVID-19. V is TRBV6-5 and J is TRBJ2-7; 9 nucleotides align to TRBD1. CDR3 loop: CASTMTGGYEQYF. In DNA, the CDR3 is TGTGCCAGCACAATGACAGGGGGCTACGAGCAGTACTTC.